Below are 23 T cell receptor beta chains sequenced from a single sample in a study of T cells in Graves' hyperthyroidism and ophthalmopathy. The investigators amplified TCR beta CDR3 regions from RNA transcripts. The primer set for the first-round RT-PCR of the TCR CDR3 was HTBI. MiXCR, run by TCRdb on the multiplex PCR reads, gives a single entry per CDR3 protein. The data show about 340,000 distinct CDR3 sequences, with roughly 20% seen just once and 45% to 55% held by the top ten. What was sequenced was blood. These TCRs come from a woman aged 50 to 60 with Graves' hyperthyroidism.

As regards this clonotype: Just one base apart from a much larger clone, this may be a read error. The genes are TRBV2 and TRBJ2-1; D gene unclear. The CDR3 totals 12 residues. CDR1 SNHLY and CDR2 FYNNEI come from the germline V gene. CDR3 in amino acids: CASSGGYNGQFF. CDR3 DNA: TGTGCCAGCAGTGGAGGCTACAATGGGCAGTTCTTC.

This clonotype was counted only a few times. The chain couples TRBV7-9 to TRBJ2-5, with a possible D match to TRBD2 (5 bases). V lost 2 bases and J 2 bases, leaving 9 bases between the germline ends. In germline, CDR1 is SEHNR, CDR2 FQNEAQ (reference sequence). CDR3 size: 14 residues. The CDR3 region is CASSLNGVQETQYF. DNA for the CDR3: TGTGCCAGCAGCTTAAACGGGGTGCAAGAGACCCAGTACTTC.

This clonotype was seen at least ten times. V and J are TRBV12-3 or TRBV12-4 and TRBJ1-2, with 9 bases identical to TRBD1. This CDR3 comprises 15 residues. Trimming removed 6 bases from V and 9 bases from J; junction bases left unmatched: 14. The CDR3 here is CASSGTTGGYDRYTF. In nucleotides, the CDR3 is TGTGCCAGCAGCGGGACGACAGGGGGGTATGATCGCTACACCTTC.

The chain is built from TRBV11-2 and TRBJ1-2, with TRBD1 matching 9 bases. This CDR3 spans 16 amino acids. V was clipped by 5 bases and J by 3 bases; unmatched bases: 10. CDR1 and CDR2 from the germline V gene are SGHAT and FQNNGV. CDR3 in amino acids: CASSNTGTGWDYGYTF. CDR3 in DNA: TGTGCCAGCAGCAATACCGGGACAGGGTGGGACTATGGCTACACCTTC.

The chain is built from TRBV20-1 and TRBJ2-3; weak D call: TRBD2 (5 bases). This CDR3 is built from 15 residues. V lost 0 bases to trimming and J lost 5 bases, with 15 bases between them. Germline CDR1 reads DFQATT; CDR2 reads SNEGSKA (reference sequence). DNA of the CDR3: TGCAGTGCTAGAGATGAAGGAAGCGGCCGAGATACGCAGTATTTT. Translated, it gives CSARDEGSGRDTQYF.

The sample holds many counts of this clonotype. The rearrangement uses TRBV11-2 and TRBJ2-3; no definite D call. Germline loops: CDR1 SGHAT, CDR2 FQNNGV. The V end was cut by 1 base, the J end by 2 bases, with 10 bases between. The CDR3 loop spans 15 amino acids. CDR3 residues: CASSLAGRFTDTQYF. Written as DNA, the CDR3 is TGTGCCAGCAGCTTAGCGGGCAGGTTCACAGATACGCAGTATTTT.

The sample holds many counts of this clonotype. V gene TRBV18 combines with J gene TRBJ1-6; a weak D match, TRBD1 (6 bases). Germline V gene data show CDR1 as KGHSH and CDR2 as LQKENI. The ends were cut back, 0 bases at V and 8 bases at J, with 11 bases in the middle. The CDR3 is made up of 15 amino acids. The CDR3 coding sequence is TGTGCCAGCTCACCACCGTCCAGGGGTGATTCACCCCTCCACTTT. Its protein is CASSPPSRGDSPLHF. Complete variable domain (other parts from reference TRBV18 and TRBJ1-6): NAGVMQNPRHLVRRRGQEARLRCSPMKGHSHVYWYRQLPEEGLKFMVYLQKENIIDESGMPKERFSAEFPKEGPSILRIQQVVRGDSAAYFCASSPPSRGDSPLHFGNGTRLTVT.

The sample holds many counts of this clonotype. The chain couples TRBV5-5 to TRBJ1-1, with a possible D match to TRBD1 (5 bases). Trimming took off 4 bases at V and 3 bases at J, with 13 bases between the two ends. From germline, CDR1 is SGHKS and CDR2 YYEKEE (reference sequence). This CDR3 contains 14 residues. CDR3 DNA: TGTGCCAGCAGCCACCCCGGACAATACACTGAAGCTTTCTTT. Amino acids: CASSHPGQYTEAFF.

The V and J genes are TRBV5-5 and TRBJ1-6; tentatively, D is TRBD1 (5 bases). Germline CDR1 is SGHKS and CDR2 is YYEKEE (reference sequence). CDR3 size: 16 residues. Between the trimmed V and J ends, which lost 4 bases and 4 bases, there was a span of 15 bases. The CDR3 bases are TGTGCCAGCAGCGAGAAGGGGATGGGGTATAATTCACCCCTCCACTTT. As protein: CASSEKGMGYNSPLHF.

The sample holds many counts of this clonotype. The V and J genes are TRBV5-1 and TRBJ2-1; unclear D gene. The CDR3 is made up of 16 amino acids. Germline values: CDR1 SGHRS, CDR2 YFSETQ. Deletions cut 1 base from V and 7 bases from J, with 18 bases between. The CDR3 here is CASSLTGSIQRNEQFF. The CDR3 DNA follows: TGCGCCAGCAGCTTGACCGGGTCTATCCAGAGGAATGAGCAGTTCTTC.

This clonotype appeared many times. The genes are TRBV12-5 and TRBJ1-1; D remains ambiguous. V lost 3 bases to trimming and J lost 5 bases, with 10 bases between them. The CDR3 runs 13 residues. Germline assignment: CDR1 LGHNT and CDR2 FRNRAP. The CDR3 here is CASGFDQGTEAFF. The CDR3, as DNA: TGTGCTAGTGGTTTCGACCAAGGGACTGAAGCTTTCTTT.

This clonotype was detected many times. V is TRBV11-2 and J is TRBJ2-1; D unclear. Germline values: CDR1 SGHAT, CDR2 FQNNGV. Trimming removed 6 bases from V and 8 bases from J, with 17 bases in between. This CDR3 is built from 14 residues. CDR3 in DNA: TGTGCCAGCAGTGTGACGGAGAGGTTCTATGAGCAGTTCTTC. Its translation is CASSVTERFYEQFF.

This clonotype was observed a handful of times. This chain connects TRBV5-8 to TRBJ1-2; D is unclear. CDR1 is SGHTS, CDR2 YDEGEE, per germline. Between the trimmed V and J ends, which lost 0 bases and 3 bases, there was a span of 6 bases. This CDR3 has 13 amino acids. This CDR3 reads CASSLGHYYGYTF. The CDR3 DNA reads TGTGCCAGCAGCTTGGGGCACTACTATGGCTACACCTTC.

The chain joins TRBV10-3 to TRBJ2-1; 9 positions agree with TRBD1. Losses at the gene ends were 10 bases for V and 8 bases for J; bases not matched to a gene: 18. Germline assignment: CDR1 ENHRY and CDR2 SYGVKD. The CDR3 sequence is 16 residues long. The CDR3 reads CATDGQGKFYLDEQFF. The CDR3, as DNA: TGTGCCACCGATGGACAGGGGAAGTTTTATTTGGATGAGCAGTTCTTC.

The V call is TRBV20-1, the J call TRBJ2-1; 7 positions agree with TRBD2. The germline V gene has CDR1 DFQATT and CDR2 SNEGSKA (reference sequence). This CDR3 has 15 amino acids. The junction had 8 bases not matched to a gene; V was cut back by 6 bases and J by 0 bases. The CDR3 loop is CSATWGGSSYNEQFF. Written as DNA, the CDR3 is TGCAGTGCCACCTGGGGGGGTAGCTCCTACAATGAGCAGTTCTTC.

The chain is built from TRBV27 and TRBJ2-5; D may be TRBD1 or TRBD2 (7 bases each). In germline, CDR1 is MNHEY, CDR2 SMNVEV (reference sequence). The V and J ends lost 8 bases and 4 bases respectively, with 17 bases between them. The CDR3 contains 14 residues. The CDR3, as DNA: TGTGCCAGCTGGAGACAGGGAGGGGGAGAGACCCAGTACTTC. It codes for CASWRQGGGETQYF.

The chain joins TRBV20-1 to TRBJ2-6; tentatively, D is TRBD2 (6 bases). Per germline, CDR1 DFQATT and CDR2 SNEGSKA (reference sequence). CDR3 size: 15 residues. The V end was cut by 3 bases, the J end by 3 bases, with 12 bases between. The CDR3 spells CSASGGLGGANVLTF. CDR3 DNA: TGCAGTGCTAGCGGGGGTCTAGGTGGGGCCAACGTCCTGACTTTC.

This clonotype occurred many times. The chain links TRBV27 to TRBJ1-1, with TRBD1 matching 10 bases. The germline V gene encodes CDR1 MNHEY and CDR2 SMNVEV (reference sequence). With V trimmed by 4 bases and J by 3 bases, 2 bases remained unmatched. The CDR3 is made up of 14 amino acids. The CDR3 spells CASSWDRGYTEAFF. DNA for the CDR3: TGTGCCAGCAGTTGGGACAGGGGATACACTGAAGCTTTCTTT.

V usage is TRBV5-1 and J usage is TRBJ2-1; D not resolved. Germline V gene lookup returns CDR1 SGHRS and CDR2 YFSETQ. Trimming removed 0 bases from V and 8 bases from J, with 12 bases in between. The length of the CDR3 is 14 residues. The CDR3: CASSLAGLSYEQFF. In DNA, the CDR3 is TGCGCCAGCAGCTTGGCGGGCCTGTCCTATGAGCAGTTCTTC.

J is TRBJ1-2 and V is TRBV5-8; 7 bases agree with TRBD1. The CDR3 has 14 amino acids. Per germline, CDR1 SGHTS and CDR2 YDEGEE. V lost 4 bases to trimming and J lost 4 bases; unmatched junction nucleotides: 7. CDR3 sequence (DNA): TGTGCCAGCAGCCGGGACAGACCTGCCTATGGCTACACCTTC. It encodes CASSRDRPAYGYTF.

This clonotype was counted ten times or more. Here the CDR3 DNA reads TGTGCCAGCCAAACCAAGGAAGGACTAGCGGGAGGTCCTACCTACGAGCAGTACTTC. This gives the protein CASQTKEGLAGGPTYEQYF. This chain joins TRBV18 and TRBJ2-7, with 14 bases fitting TRBD2. CDR1 KGHSH and CDR2 LQKENI come from the germline V gene. Trimming removed 8 bases from V and 2 bases from J; junction bases left unmatched: 17. The CDR3 contains 19 residues.

The chain carries TRBV9 and TRBJ1-2; 8 positions agree with TRBD1. The ends lost 3 bases at V and 7 bases at J; junction bases unmatched: 2. Germline V gene data show CDR1 as SGDLS and CDR2 as YYNGEE. The CDR3 length is 12 residues. The CDR3 coding sequence is TGTGCCAGCAGCGGACAGGGGACTGGCTACACCTTC. It translates to CASSGQGTGYTF.

This clonotype was found many times. The chain is built from TRBV3-1 and TRBJ2-4; D uncertain. Germline CDR1 is LGHDT and CDR2 is YNNKEL (reference sequence). The V end was cut by 5 bases, the J end by 3 bases, with 11 bases between. This CDR3 region has 14 residues. CDR3 sequence reads: CASSGNLGKNIQYF. CDR3 DNA sequence: TGTGCCAGCAGCGGGAATTTGGGCAAAAACATTCAGTACTTC.